This T cell receptor beta chain was sequenced in a study of blood T cell repertoires in COVID-19 (dated by TCRdb to between 2020 and 2021). Background on the whole study: The collaborator samples originated in the United States, Italy and Spain and spanned the acute and convalescent phases of COVID-19. Where HLA class I and class II types were available, the types were taken from metadata supplied by the sample provider, not from assay-based typing. A de-identified subject ID, COVID-19 status, age in years and sex were almost always included in the sample metadata. The samples were drawn from the first 160 participants of the ongoing ImmuneRACE study and from 950 to 1,500 subjects provided by 6 global collaborators. Deeply sampled blood TCRbeta repertoires from subjects exposed to, actively infected with, or recovered from COVID-19 were included in the dataset. The repertoires were released in a freely available public database meant as a resource for research on the immune response to SARS-CoV-2. The material from the prospective study consisted of cDNA or gDNA derived from T cells, B-cell-depleted T cells, or PBMCs.

What the research found in general, with its limitations: How much clinical and demographic metadata was included differed by source and by participant, and the metadata was provided uncurated.

TCRbeta CDR3 regions were amplified from genomic DNA using the immunoSEQ Assay, a bias-controlled multiplex PCR. Turning to the authors' computational methods: The number of nucleated cells in each sample was estimated by amplification of reference gene primers within the assay. To quantify the absolute abundance of each unique TCRbeta CDR3 rearrangement, sequence reads were collapsed and filtered. Productive Simpson clonality was computed per sample as the square root of Simpson's diversity index over productive rearrangements. The table comes from immuneACCESS by way of TCRdb, which keeps in-frame sequences with V and J called. Part of the clones is missing from these tables; in studies checked, under half for an unresolved V gene and the rest for unknown reasons. For V, J and clone size, that table is used; D and trimming come from the DNA. The sample includes 350,000 to 450,000 clones, with 85% observed a single time. The ten largest make up roughly 3.4% of the sample.

CDR1 MNHEY and CDR2 SVGAGI were looked up in the germline V gene. From the cysteine through the phenylalanine, the CDR3 covers 13 amino acids. Only the CDR3 DNA is retained, 39 bases long and in frame from the first base. V sheds 11 bases and J sheds 4 bases, leaving 14 bases between their ends. This clone occurred once. The clone's antigen remains unknown. One base away there is no much larger clone; base qualities are not given. The collaborating institutions used their own protocols to collect whole blood in K2EDTA tubes. For TCRbeta analysis, collaborator samples were shipped as frozen whole blood, as isolated PBMCs, or as DNA extracted from either sample type.

The receptor chain draws on TRBV6-5 and TRBJ2-2, with TRBD2 tentatively as D gene (5 bases match). The receptor comes from a woman in her late teens or twenties with acute or convalescent COVID-19. Sequencing was performed on peripheral blood. The CDR3 protein: CACTREPTGELFF. The bases are TGTGCCTGCACCCGGGAACCCACCGGGGAGCTGTTTTTT.